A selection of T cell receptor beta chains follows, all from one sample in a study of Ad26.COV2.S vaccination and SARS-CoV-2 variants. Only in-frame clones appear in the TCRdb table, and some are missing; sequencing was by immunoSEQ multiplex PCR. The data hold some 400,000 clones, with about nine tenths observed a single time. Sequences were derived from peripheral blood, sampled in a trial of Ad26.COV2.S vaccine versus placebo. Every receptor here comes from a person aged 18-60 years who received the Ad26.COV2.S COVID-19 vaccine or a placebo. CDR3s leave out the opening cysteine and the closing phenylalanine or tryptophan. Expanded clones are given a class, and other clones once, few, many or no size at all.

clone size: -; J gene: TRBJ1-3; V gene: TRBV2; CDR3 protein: ASSEDLAGNTIY
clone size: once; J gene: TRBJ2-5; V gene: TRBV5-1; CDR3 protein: ASSRGQPQETQY
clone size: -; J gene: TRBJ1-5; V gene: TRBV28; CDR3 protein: ASSFGGTRPQH
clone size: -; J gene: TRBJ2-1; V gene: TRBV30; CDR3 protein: AWSPRTSGWKPSYNEQF
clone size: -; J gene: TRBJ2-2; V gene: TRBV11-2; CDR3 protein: ASSFYGRGSGELF
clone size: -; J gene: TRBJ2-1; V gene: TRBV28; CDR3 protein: ASSFRVFRTTGRNEQF
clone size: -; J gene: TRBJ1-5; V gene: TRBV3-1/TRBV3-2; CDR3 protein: ASSQGSGANNQPQH
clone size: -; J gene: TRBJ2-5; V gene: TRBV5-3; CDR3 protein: ARSLETQY
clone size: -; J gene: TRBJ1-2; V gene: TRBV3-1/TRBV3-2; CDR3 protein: ASSSNYGYT
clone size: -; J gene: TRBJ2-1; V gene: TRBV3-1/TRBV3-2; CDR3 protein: ASSQDCPGLATNEQF
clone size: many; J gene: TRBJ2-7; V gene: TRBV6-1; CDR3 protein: ASSGTTGVSLSYEQY
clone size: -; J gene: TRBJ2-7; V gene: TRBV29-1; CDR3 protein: SAWDRTYEQY
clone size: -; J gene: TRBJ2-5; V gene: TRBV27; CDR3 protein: ASSFSGRDRETQY
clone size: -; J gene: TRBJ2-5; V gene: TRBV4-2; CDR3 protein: ASSQAATEKGILETQY
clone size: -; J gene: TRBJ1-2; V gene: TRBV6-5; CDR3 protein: ASTEGASGGYT
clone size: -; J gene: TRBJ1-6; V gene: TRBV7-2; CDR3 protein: ASSSGPAYNSPLH
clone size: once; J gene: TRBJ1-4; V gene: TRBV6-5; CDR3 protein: ASSYSGGTNEKLF
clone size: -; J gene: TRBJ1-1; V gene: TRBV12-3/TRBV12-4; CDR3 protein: ASSLRGNTEAF
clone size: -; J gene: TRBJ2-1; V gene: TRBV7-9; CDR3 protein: ASSLSRNEQF
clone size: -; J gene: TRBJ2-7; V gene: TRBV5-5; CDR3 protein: ASSLVWTSGYEQY
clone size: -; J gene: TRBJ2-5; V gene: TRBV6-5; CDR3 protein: ASIRGETQY
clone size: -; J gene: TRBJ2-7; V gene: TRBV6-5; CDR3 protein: ASSYSGQFFYEQY
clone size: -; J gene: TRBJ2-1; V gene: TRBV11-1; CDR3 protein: ASSLDPEGNEQF
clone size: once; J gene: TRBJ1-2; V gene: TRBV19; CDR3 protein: ASTRDPGRYGYT
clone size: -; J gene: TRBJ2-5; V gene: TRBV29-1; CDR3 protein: SVTGTSGHEETQY
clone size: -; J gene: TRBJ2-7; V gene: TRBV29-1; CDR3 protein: SAQGLAGVGEQY
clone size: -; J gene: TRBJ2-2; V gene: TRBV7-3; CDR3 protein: ASSLSRDPSTGELF
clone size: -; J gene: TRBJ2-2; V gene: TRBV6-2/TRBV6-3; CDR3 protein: ASSPWLAGGGTGELF
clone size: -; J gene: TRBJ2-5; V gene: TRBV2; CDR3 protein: ASSEDRVRAQY
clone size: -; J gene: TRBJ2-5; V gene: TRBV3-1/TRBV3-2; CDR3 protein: ASSRPRRGQPNVRETQY
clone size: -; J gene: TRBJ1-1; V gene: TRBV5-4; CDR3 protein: ASSLGAGTNTEAF
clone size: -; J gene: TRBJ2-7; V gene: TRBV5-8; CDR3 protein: ASSGTGSDEQY
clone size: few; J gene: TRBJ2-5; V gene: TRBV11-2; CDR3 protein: ASRGPSGRWEETQY
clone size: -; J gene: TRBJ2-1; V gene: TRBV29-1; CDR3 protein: SVFLSYNEQF
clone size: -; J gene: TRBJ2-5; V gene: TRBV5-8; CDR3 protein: ASSSGLAETQY
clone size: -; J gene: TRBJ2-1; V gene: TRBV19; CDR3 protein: ASSTRNEQF
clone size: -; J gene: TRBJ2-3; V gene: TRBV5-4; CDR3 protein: ASSPEQGAQDTQY
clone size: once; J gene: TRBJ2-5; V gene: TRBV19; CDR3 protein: ASSPTAGGPGETQY
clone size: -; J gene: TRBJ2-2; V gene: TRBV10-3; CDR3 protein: AISEKGAQTGELF
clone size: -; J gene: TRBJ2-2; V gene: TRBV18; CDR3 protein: ASSPGDRGRLAYTGELF
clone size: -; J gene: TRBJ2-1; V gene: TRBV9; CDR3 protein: ASSVAGDPTYNEQF
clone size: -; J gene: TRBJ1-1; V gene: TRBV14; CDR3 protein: ASSQDGMNTEAF
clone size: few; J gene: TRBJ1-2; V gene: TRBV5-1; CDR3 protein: ASSSLAPGTGTEKSGYT
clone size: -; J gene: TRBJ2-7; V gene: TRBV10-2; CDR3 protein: ASSGNEASGY
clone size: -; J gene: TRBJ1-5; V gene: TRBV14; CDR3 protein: ASSQGGPGGPQH
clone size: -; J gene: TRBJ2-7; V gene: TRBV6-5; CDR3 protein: ASSYGGDRDEQY
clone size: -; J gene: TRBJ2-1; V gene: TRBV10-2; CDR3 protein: ASSESYSGRFNEQF
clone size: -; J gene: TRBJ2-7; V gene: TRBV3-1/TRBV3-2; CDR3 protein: ASSQDFWREQY
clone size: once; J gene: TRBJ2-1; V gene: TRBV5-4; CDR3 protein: ASRQTQGSYNEQF